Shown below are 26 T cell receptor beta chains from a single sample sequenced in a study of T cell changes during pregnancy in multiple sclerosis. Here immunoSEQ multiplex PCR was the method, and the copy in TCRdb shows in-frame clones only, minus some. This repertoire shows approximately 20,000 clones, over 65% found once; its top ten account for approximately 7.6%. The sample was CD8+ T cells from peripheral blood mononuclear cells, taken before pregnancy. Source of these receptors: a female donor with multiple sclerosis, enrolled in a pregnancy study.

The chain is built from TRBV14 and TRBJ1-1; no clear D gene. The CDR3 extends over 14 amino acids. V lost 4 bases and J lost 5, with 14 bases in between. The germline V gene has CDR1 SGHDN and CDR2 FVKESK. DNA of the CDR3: TGTGCCAGCAGCCCCGCGATCCGGCGGACTGAAGCTTTCTTT. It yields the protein CASSPAIRRTEAFF.

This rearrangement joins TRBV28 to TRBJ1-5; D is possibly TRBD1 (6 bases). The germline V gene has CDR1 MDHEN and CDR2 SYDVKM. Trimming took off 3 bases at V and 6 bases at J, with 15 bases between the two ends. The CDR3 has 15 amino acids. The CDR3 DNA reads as TGTGCCAGCAGTTTGCGCCAGGGGATAAGTCAGCCCCAGCATTTT. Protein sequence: CASSLRQGISQPQHF.

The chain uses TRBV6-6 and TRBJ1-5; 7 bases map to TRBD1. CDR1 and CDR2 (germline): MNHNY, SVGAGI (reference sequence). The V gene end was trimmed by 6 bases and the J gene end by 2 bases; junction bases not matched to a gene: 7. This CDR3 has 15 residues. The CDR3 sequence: CASRGTARGNQPQHF. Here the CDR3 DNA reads TGTGCCAGCAGAGGGACAGCGAGGGGCAATCAGCCCCAGCATTTT.

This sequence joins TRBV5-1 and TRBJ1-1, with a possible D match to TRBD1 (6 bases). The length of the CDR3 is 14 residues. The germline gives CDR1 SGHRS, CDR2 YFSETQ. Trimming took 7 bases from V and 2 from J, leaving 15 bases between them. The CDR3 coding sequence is TGCGCCAGCGGAACCGGGACAATCAACACTGAAGCTTTCTTT. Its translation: CASGTGTINTEAFF.

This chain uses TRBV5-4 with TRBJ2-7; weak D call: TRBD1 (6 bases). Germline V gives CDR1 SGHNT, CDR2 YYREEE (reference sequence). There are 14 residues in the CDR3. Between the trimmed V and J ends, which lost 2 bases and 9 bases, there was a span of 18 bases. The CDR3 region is CASSLGGADFGQYF. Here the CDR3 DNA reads TGTGCCAGCAGCTTAGGGGGAGCAGACTTCGGGCAGTACTTC.

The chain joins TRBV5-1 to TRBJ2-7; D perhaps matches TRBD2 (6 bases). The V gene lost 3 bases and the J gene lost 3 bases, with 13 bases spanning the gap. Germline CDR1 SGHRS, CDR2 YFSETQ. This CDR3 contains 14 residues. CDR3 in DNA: TGCGCCAGCAGCTGGGGGGACGGAGGCTACGAGCAGTACTTC. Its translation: CASSWGDGGYEQYF. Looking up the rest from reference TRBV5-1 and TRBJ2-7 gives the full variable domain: KAGVTQTPRYLIKTRGQQVTLSCSPISGHRSVSWYQQTPGQGLQFLFEYFSETQRNKGNFPGRFSGRQFSNSRSEMNVSTLELGDSALYLCASSWGDGGYEQYFGPGTRLTVT.

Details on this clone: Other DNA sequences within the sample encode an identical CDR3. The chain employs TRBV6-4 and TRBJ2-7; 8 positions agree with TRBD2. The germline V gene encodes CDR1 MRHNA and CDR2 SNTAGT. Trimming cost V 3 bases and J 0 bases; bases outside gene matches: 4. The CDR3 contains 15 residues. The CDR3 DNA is TGTGCCAGCAGTGAAGGTCTAGCGGGCTCCTACGAGCAGTACTTC. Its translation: CASSEGLAGSYEQYF.

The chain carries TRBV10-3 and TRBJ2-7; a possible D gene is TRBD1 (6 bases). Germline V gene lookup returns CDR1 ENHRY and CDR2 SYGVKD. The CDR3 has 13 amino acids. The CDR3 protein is CAGSRDTAYEQYF. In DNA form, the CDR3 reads TGTGCGGGGTCCCGGGACACAGCCTACGAGCAGTACTTC.

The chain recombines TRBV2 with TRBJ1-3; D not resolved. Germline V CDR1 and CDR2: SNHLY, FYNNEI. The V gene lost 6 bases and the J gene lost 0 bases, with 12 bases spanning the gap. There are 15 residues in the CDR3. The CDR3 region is CASSLNPSSGNTIYF. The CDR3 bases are TGTGCCAGCAGCCTAAACCCGAGCTCTGGAAACACCATATATTTT.

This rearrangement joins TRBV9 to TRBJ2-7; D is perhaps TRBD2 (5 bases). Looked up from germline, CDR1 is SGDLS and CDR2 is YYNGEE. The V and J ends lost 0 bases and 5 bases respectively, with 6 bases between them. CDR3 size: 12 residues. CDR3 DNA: TGTGCCAGCAGCGTAGTGGAGGACGAGCAGTACTTC. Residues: CASSVVEDEQYF.

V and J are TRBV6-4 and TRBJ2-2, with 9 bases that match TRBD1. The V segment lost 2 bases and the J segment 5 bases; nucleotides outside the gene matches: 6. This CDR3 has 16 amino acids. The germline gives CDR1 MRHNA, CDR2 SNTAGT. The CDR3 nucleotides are TGTGCCAGCAGTGACACCCGGGACAGGGATACCGGGGAGCTGTTTTTT. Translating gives CASSDTRDRDTGELFF.

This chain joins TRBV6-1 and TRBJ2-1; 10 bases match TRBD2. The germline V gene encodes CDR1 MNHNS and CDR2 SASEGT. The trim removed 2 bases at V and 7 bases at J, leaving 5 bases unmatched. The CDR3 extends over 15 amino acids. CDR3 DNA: TGTGCCAGCAGTGAACCCGGGACTAGCGATAATGAGCAGTTCTTC. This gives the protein CASSEPGTSDNEQFF.

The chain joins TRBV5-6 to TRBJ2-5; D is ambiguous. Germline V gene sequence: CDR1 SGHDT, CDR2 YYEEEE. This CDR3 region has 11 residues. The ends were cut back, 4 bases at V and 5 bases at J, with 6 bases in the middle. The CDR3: CASSHSETQYF. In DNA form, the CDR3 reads TGTGCCAGCAGCCACAGTGAGACCCAGTACTTC.

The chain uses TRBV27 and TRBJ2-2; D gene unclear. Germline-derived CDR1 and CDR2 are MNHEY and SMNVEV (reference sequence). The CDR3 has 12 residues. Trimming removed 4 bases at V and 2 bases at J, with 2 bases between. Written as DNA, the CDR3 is TGTGCCAGCAGTTCAAACACCGGGGAGCTGTTTTTT. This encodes CASSSNTGELFF.

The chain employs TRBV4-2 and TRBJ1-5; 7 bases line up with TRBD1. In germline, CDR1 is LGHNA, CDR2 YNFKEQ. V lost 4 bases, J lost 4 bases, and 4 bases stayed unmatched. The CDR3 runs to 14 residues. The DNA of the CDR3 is TGTGCCAGCAGCCCTGGGACAGAAAATCAGCCCCAGCATTTT. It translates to CASSPGTENQPQHF.

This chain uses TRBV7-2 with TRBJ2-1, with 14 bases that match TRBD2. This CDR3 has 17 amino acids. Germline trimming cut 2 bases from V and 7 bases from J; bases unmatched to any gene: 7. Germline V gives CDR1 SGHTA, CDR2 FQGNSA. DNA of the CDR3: TGTGCCAGCAGCTTATTACAGGGACTAGCGGGAGAAAATGAGCAGTTCTTC. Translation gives CASSLLQGLAGENEQFF.

DNA of the CDR3: TGCGCCAGCAGCCAAGTGGACGTAGGCGGGGGTGAGCAGTTCTTC. Its protein is CASSQVDVGGGEQFF. This sequence joins TRBV4-1 and TRBJ2-1; TRBD2 aligns across 7 bases. Per germline, CDR1 MGHRA and CDR2 YSYEKL. J lost 9 bases, V lost 1 base, and 9 bases had no gene match. CDR3 length equals 15 residues.

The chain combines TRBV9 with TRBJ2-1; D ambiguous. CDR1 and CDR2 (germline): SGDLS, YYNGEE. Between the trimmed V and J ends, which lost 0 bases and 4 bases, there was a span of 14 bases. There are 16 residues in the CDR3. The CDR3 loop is CASSVVGLNIYNEQFF. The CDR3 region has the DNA TGTGCCAGCAGCGTAGTTGGCCTCAATATTTACAATGAGCAGTTCTTC.

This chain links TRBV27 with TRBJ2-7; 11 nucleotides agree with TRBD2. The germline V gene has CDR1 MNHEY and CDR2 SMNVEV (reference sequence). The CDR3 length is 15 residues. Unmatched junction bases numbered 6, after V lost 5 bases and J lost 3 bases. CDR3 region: CASSPSLAGVYEQYF. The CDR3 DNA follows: TGTGCCAGCAGTCCCTCACTAGCGGGAGTCTACGAGCAGTACTTC.

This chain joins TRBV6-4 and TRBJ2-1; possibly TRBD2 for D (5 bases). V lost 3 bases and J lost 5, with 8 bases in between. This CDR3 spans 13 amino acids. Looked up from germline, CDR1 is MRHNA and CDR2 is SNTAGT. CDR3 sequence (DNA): TGTGCCAGCAGTGAGGAGGCACACAATGAGCAGTTCTTC. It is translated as CASSEEAHNEQFF.

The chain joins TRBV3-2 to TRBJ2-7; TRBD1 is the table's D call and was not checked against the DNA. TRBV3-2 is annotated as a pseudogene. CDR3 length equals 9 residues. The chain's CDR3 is CASSNEQYF. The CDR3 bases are TGTGCCAGCTCAAACGAGCAGTACTTC.

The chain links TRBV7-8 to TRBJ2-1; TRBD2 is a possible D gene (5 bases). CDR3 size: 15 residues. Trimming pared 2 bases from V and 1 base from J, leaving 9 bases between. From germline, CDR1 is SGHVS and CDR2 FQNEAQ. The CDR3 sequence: CASSLIATSYNEQFF. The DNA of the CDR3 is TGTGCCAGCAGCTTAATAGCGACGTCCTACAATGAGCAGTTCTTC.

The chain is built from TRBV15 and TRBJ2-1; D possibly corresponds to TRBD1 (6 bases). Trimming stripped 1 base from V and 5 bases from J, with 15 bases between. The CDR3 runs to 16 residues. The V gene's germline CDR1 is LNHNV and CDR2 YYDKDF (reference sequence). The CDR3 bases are TGTGCCACCAGCAGAGGCGCATGGGGGCACAACAATGAGCAGTTCTTC. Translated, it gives CATSRGAWGHNNEQFF. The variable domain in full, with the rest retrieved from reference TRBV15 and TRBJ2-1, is DAMVIQNPRYQVTQFGKPVTLSCSQTLNHNVMYWYQQKSSQAPKLLFHYYDKDFNNEADTPDNFQSRRPNTSFCFLDIRSPGLGDTAMYLCATSRGAWGHNNEQFFGPGTRLTVL.

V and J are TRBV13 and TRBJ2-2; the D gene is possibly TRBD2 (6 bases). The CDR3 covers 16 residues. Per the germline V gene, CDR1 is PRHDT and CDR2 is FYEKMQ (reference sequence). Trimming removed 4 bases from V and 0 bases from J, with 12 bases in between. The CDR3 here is CASSSIGGTNTGELFF. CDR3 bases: TGTGCCAGCAGCTCAATTGGGGGGACGAACACCGGGGAGCTGTTTTTT. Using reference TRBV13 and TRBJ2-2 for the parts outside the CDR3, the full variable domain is AAGVIQSPRHLIKEKRETATLKCYPIPRHDTVYWYQQGPGQDPQFLISFYEKMQSDKGSIPDRFSAQQFSDYHSELNMSSLELGDSALYFCASSSIGGTNTGELFFGEGSRLTVL.

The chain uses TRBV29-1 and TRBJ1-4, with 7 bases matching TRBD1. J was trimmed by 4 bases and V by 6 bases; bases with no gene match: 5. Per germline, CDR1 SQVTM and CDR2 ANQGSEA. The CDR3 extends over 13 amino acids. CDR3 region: CSVPTGSNEKLFF. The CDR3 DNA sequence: TGCAGCGTCCCGACAGGGAGTAATGAAAAACTGTTTTTT. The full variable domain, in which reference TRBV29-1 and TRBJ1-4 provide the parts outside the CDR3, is SAVISQKPSRDICQRGTSLTIQCQVDSQVTMMFWYRQQPGQSLTLIATANQGSEATYESGFVIDKFPISRPNLTFSTLTVSNMSPEDSSIYLCSVPTGSNEKLFFGSGTQLSVL.

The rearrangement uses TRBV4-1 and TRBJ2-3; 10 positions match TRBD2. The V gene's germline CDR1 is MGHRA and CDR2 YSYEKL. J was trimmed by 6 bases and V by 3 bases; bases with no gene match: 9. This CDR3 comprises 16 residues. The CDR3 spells CASSQVRLAGVDTQYF. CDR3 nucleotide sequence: TGCGCCAGCAGCCAGGTTAGGCTAGCGGGAGTCGATACGCAGTATTTT.